This T cell receptor beta chain derives from a study of Ad26.COV2.S vaccination and SARS-CoV-2 variants. Regarding the study as a whole: Placebo recipients had lower spike-specific TCR breadth than vaccine recipients.

V trimming: 0 bases; J trimming: 6 bases; junction bases outside the gene matches: 7. Germline CDR1 and CDR2: SGHNT and YYREEE (reference sequence). CDR3 size: 15 residues. With respect to this clone: No antigen is known for it.

The treatment here: approximately 18 received Ad26.COV2.S at low or high dose, single or two shots; roughly five received placebo; per-sample allocation not given. Each sample was drawn 63 days after the first injection (of vaccine or placebo). Here immunoSEQ multiplex PCR was the method, and the copy in TCRdb shows in-frame clones only, minus some. The repertoire includes about 370,000 clones, around 89% of them detected once, and 1.5% to 2% sits in the top ten. This TCR came from a person between 18 and 59 years old who received the Ad26.COV2.S COVID-19 vaccine or a placebo. Sequences were derived from peripheral blood, sampled in a trial of Ad26.COV2.S vaccine versus placebo. This rearrangement joins TRBV5-4 to TRBJ2-7, with TRBD2 matching 9 bases. In nucleotides, the CDR3 is TGTGCCAGCAGCTTGGGGGCTAGCGGGACTCGCGAGCAGTACTTC. Its translation is CASSLGASGTREQYF.